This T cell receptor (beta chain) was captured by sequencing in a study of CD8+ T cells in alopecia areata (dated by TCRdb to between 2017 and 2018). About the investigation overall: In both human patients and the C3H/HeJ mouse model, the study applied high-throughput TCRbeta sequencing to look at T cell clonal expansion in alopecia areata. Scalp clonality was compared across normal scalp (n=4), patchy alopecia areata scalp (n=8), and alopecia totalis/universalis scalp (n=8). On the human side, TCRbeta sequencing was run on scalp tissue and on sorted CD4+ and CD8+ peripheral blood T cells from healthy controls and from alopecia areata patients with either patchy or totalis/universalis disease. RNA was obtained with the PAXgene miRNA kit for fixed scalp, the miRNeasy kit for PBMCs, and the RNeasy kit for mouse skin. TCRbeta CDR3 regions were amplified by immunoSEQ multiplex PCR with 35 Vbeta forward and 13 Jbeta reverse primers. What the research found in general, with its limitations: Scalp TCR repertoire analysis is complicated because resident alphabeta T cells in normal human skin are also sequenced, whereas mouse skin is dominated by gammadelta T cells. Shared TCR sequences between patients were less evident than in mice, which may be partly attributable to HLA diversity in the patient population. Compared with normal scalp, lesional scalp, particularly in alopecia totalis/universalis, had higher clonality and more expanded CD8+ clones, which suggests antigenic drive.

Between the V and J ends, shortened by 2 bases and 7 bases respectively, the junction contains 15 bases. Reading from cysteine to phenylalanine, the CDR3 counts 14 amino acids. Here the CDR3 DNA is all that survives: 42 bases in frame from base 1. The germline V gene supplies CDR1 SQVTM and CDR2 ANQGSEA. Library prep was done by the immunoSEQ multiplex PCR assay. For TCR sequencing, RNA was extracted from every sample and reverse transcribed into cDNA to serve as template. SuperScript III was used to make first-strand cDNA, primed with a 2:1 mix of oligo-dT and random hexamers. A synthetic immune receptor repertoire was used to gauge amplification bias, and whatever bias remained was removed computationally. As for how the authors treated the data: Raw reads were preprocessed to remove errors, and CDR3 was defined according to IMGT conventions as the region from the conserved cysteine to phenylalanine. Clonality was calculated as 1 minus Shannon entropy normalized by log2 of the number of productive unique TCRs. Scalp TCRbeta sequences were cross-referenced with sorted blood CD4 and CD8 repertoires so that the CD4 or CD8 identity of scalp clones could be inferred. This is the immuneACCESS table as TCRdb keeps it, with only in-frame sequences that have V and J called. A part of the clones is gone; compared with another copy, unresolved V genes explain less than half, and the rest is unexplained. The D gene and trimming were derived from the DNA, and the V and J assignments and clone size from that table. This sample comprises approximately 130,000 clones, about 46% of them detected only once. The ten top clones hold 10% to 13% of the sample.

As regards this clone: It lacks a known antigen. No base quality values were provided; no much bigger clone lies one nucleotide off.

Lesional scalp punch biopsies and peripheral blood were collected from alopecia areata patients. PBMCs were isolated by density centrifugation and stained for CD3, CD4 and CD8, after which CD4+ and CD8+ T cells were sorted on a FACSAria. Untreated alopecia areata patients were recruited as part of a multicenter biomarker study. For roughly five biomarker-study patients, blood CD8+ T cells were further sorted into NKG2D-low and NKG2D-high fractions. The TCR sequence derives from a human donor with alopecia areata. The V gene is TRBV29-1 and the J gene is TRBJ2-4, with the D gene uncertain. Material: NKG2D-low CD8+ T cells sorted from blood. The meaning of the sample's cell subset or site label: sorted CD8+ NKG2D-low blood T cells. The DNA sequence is TGCAGCGTTGAACTTGCTAGTGAGTGGAACATTCAGTACTTC. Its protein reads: CSVELASEWNIQYF.